The sample holds a few counts of the clone carrying this TCR beta chain. The target antigen is unknown. This sample stems from a study of T cells after yellow fever vaccination. Notes on the study in general: Contamination of FACS-sorted repertoires by abundant clonotypes from the bulk population could occur. A weaker secondary response peaked on day 5, the primary on day 15. Boosting was followed by the reappearance of most primary-vaccination clones (96% CD4, about 89% CD8). Clonotypes found in both CD4 and CD8 compartments made up a small share.

V was trimmed by 7 bases and J by 2 bases, leaving 11 bases between them. This CDR3 contains 12 residues. CDR1 SQVTM and CDR2 ANQGSEA come from the germline V gene. MiXCR, run by TCRdb on the 5' RACE reads, gives a single entry per CDR3 protein. The repertoire holds 250,000 to 350,000 distinct CDR3 sequences, with 7.5% to 9% as singletons. The receptor's source is a young man who received the YFV17D yellow fever vaccine. The gene calls are TRBV29-1 and TRBJ2-5; D gene unclear. The material sequenced was CD4+ T cells sorted from PBMCs, taken 5 days after the yellow fever booster vaccination. The CDR3 region is CSADTKQETQYF. CDR3 DNA: TGCAGCGCAGACACTAAGCAAGAGACCCAGTACTTC.